Listed below are T cell receptor beta chains from one sample, sequenced in a study of blood T cell repertoires in COVID-19. The repertoire was sequenced with immunoSEQ multiplex PCR; TCRdb's copy has only in-frame clones and lacks some. The sample contains roughly 150,000 clones, about 88% of which appear only once. The specimen was peripheral blood. The source is a woman aged 80 or over with COVID-19, enrolled during active disease. The conserved cysteine and the conserved F or W are not part of the CDR3 here. A D gene is named only where the DNA matches it firmly.

V,length,D,CDR3
TRBV28,14,TRBD1,ASSAPRGRDGEKLF
TRBV7-8,10,-,ASSLVGYEQF
TRBV29-1,13,TRBD1,SVGVGQGDYNEQF
TRBV7-2,11,-,ASRRPGNTEAF
TRBV4-1,14,TRBD1,ASSQAYRGVDTEAF
TRBV5-1,13,TRBD2,ASSTGLAALGELF
TRBV29-1,13,TRBD1,SVELGAGGVGGYT
TRBV5-4,14,TRBD2,ASSLGLAGGLNEQF
TRBV7-2,11,-,ASSLAQASPLH
TRBV6-2/TRBV6-3,12,TRBD1,ASSSTGPVAEAF
TRBV12-3/TRBV12-4,11,-,ASSRGINTEAF
TRBV18,14,-,ASSSGTLSTNEKLF
TRBV2,12,TRBD1,ASSDRVGNQPQH
TRBV2,9,-,ASSLAGGYT
TRBV7-8,14,TRBD2,ASSLLAGGTYNEQF
TRBV5-1,12,-,ASSLTPGTDTQY
TRBV10-3,11,TRBD1,AGSGQGKNEQY
TRBV5-1,13,-,ASSFGGAPNTEAF
TRBV6-5,11,-,ASSRVGSGTQY
TRBV10-3,13,-,AISESGQQRNEQF
TRBV19,11,-,ASSTRGNTEAF
TRBV7-7,14,TRBD2,ASSLALAGGQETQY
TRBV7-9,11,-,ASSSNRERPQY
TRBV2,13,-,ASREGQTNTGELF
TRBV5-8,13,-,ASSADQGGTDTQY
TRBV6-5,13,TRBD2,ASSPAGLSTDTQY
TRBV19,10,-,ASSIGNSPLH
TRBV5-4,11,TRBD1,ASSGTGVHGYT
TRBV7-2,12,-,ASSLALSTDTQY
TRBV7-3,11,TRBD2,ASSPGTSLEQF
TRBV9,14,-,ASSPEGQPPGNTIY
TRBV3-1/TRBV3-2,13,-,ASSQDKISGETQY
TRBV7-9,15,TRBD2,ASSLVTSGTSTDTQY